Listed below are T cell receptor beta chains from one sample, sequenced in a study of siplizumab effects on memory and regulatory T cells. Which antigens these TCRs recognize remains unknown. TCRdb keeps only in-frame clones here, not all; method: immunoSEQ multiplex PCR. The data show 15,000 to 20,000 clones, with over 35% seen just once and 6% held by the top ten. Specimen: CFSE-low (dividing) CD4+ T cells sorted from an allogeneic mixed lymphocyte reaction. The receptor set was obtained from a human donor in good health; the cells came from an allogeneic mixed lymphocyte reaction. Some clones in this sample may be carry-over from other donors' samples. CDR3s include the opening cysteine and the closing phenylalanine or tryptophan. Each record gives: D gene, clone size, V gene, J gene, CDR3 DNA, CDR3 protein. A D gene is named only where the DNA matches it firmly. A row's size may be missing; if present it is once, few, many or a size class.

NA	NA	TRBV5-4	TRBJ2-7	TGTGCCAGCAGCTTAGGCTACTCCTACGAGCAGTACTTC	CASSLGYSYEQYF
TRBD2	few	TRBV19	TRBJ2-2	TGTGCCAGTAGACGGATAGCGGGAGGGCCCGGGGAGCTGTTTTTT	CASRRIAGGPGELFF
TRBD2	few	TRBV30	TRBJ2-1	TGTGCCTGGAGGAAACTGTGGACTAGCCGTACGAGCTCCTACAATGAGCAGTTCTTC	CAWRKLWTSRTSSYNEQFF
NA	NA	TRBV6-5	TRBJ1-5	TGTGCCAGCAGTTACAGAGGGGAAGGGTCTCAGCCCCAGCATTTT	CASSYRGEGSQPQHF
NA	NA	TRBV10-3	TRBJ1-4	TGTGCCATCAGTGACTCCTTCGACAGTCCCTCTAATGAAAAACTGTTTTTT	CAISDSFDSPSNEKLFF
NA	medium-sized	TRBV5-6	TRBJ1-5	TGTGCCAGCAGCTTGCCTCGGCTCGGGCAGGTCATCAAGCCCCAGCATTTT	CASSLPRLGQVIKPQHF
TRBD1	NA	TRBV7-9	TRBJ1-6	TGTGCCAGCAGCTCCGCCCTCCCGGGACAGCTTAATTCACCCCTCCACTTT	CASSSALPGQLNSPLHF
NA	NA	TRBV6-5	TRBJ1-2	TGTGCCAGCAGTTGGAAGGGGGACACCTATGGCTACACCTTC	CASSWKGDTYGYTF
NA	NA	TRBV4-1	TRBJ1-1	TGCGCCAGCAGCCAAGCCCGATCTAGACTCCTTGGGGTGAACACTGAAGCTTTCTTT	CASSQARSRLLGVNTEAFF
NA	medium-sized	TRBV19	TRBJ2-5	TGTGCCAGTAGTTCCCTAGACAAGGCTGAGACCCAGTACTTC	CASSSLDKAETQYF
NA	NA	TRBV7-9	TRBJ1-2	TGTGCCAGCAGCTTAGCGGGAGGGGTCGGCTACACCTTC	CASSLAGGVGYTF
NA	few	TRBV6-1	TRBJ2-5	TGTGCCAGCATTAGAACACTGGGTGAGACCCAGTACTTC	CASIRTLGETQYF
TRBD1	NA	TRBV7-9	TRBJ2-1	TGTGCCAGCAGCTACTGGACAGGAGTCAATGAGCAGTTCTTC	CASSYWTGVNEQFF
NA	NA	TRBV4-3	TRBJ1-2	TGCGCCAGCAGCCAGAGTCAGGCCGAAAACTATGGCTACACCTTC	CASSQSQAENYGYTF
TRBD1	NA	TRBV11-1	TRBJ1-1	TGTGCCAGCAGCTTATACAGGGGGCTCACTGAAGCTTTCTTT	CASSLYRGLTEAFF
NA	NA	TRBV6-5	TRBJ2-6	TGTGCCAGCAGTTACTCGTTGGGGTCCGGGGCCAACGTCCTGACTTTC	CASSYSLGSGANVLTF
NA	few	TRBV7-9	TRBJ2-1	TGTGCCAGCAGTCCGGGACGCACCTACAATGAGCAGTTCTTC	CASSPGRTYNEQFF
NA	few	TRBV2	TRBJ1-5	TGTGCCAGCAGTGAGCGGGGCGAGGGGCAGCCCCAGCATTTT	CASSERGEGQPQHF
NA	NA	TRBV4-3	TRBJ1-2	TGCGCCAGCAGCCTCGGCGGGTCTCTATATGGCTACACCTTC	CASSLGGSLYGYTF
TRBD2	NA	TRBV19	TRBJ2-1	TGTGCCAGTACCCTCTCGGGACTAGCGGGTAAAAATGAGCAGTTCTTC	CASTLSGLAGKNEQFF
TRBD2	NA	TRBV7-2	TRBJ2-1	TGTGCCAGCAGCGTGACTAGCGGGGTTGGCGGTGAGCAGTTCTTC	CASSVTSGVGGEQFF
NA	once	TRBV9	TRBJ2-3	TGTGCCAGCAGCGTAACCCTAGCGAACACAGATACGCAGTATTTT	CASSVTLANTDTQYF
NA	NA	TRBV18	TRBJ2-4	TGTGCCAGCGAGGAAGGCGATCTTCCGCCAAACATTCAGTACTTC	CASEEGDLPPNIQYF
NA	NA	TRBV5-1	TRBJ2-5	TGCGCCAGCAGCTTGGCAGGGACAGAGACCCAGTACTTC	CASSLAGTETQYF
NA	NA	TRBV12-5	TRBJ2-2	TGTGCTAGTGGTTTGGTACGGATGGGCTCCGGGGAGCTGTTTTTT	CASGLVRMGSGELFF
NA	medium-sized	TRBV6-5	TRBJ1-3	TGTGCCAGCAGTTACACCCCACAGGGTTTTGGAAACACCATATATTTT	CASSYTPQGFGNTIYF
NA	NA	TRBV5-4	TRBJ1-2	TGTGCCAGCAGCCCTAGAACATTTAACCAGGGATACACCTTC	CASSPRTFNQGYTF
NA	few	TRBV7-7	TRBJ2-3	TGTGCTAGCAGCCGCACGGGACTCAGCACAGATACGCAGTATTTT	CASSRTGLSTDTQYF
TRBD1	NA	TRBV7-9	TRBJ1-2	TGTGCCAGCAGCTTAAGGGGACAGGTTGACGGCTACACCTTC	CASSLRGQVDGYTF
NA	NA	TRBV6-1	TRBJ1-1	TGTGCCAGCAGTGAAACGGTGAACACTGAAGCTTTCTTT	CASSETVNTEAFF
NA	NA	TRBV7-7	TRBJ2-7	TGTGCTAGCAGCTTAGCGCAGACTAGCTACGAGCAGTACTTC	CASSLAQTSYEQYF
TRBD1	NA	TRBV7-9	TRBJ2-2	TGTGCCAGCAGCACCCGGACAGGGAGCGGGGAGCTGTTTTTT	CASSTRTGSGELFF
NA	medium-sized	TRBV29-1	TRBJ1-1	TGCAGCGTTGGAACCAGTGGTACTGAAGCTTTCTTT	CSVGTSGTEAFF
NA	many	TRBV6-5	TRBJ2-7	TGTGCCAGCAGTTACTCGTCAGTATCGGACGAGCAGTACTTC	CASSYSSVSDEQYF
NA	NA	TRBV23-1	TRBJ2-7	TGCGCCAGCCTGACGTGGACGGGCCGGGACGAGCAGTACTTC	CASLTWTGRDEQYF
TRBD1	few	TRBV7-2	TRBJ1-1	TGTGCCAGCAGCTTAGCGAACAGGGGGGAAGCTTTCTTT	CASSLANRGEAFF
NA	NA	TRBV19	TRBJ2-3	TGTGCCAGTAGTATTGGGTTCACAGATACGCAGTATTTT	CASSIGFTDTQYF
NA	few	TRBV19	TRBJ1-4	TGTGCCAGTAGTCTAAACAGCCTTACATTCGAAAAACTGTTTTTT	CASSLNSLTFEKLFF
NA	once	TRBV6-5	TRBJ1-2	TGTGCCAGCAGTGAAGCGCGTCAGTATGGCTACACCTTC	CASSEARQYGYTF
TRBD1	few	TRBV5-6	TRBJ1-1	TGTGCCAGCAGCTGGACAGGGGGCGTAGGCCAAGCTTTCTTT	CASSWTGGVGQAFF
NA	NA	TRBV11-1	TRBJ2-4	TGTGCCAGCAGCTTGGGCCGAATTAATCTAGCCAAAAACATTCAGTACTTC	CASSLGRINLAKNIQYF
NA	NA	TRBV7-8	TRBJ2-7	TGTGCCAGCAGCCCCTCCTACGAGCAGTACTTC	CASSPSYEQYF
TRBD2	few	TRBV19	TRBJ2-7	TGTGCCAGTAGCCCTCGAGCGGGAGGGTCCTACGAGCAGTACTTC	CASSPRAGGSYEQYF
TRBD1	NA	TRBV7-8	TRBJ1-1	TGTGCCAGCAGCTTCAGACGGGACAGGGGATCGACTGAAGCTTTCTTT	CASSFRRDRGSTEAFF
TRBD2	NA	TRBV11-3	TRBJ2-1	TGTGCCAGCAGCTTAGGCCTAGCGGGGGGGAAGAATGAGCAGTTCTTC	CASSLGLAGGKNEQFF